This TCR beta chain appears in the sequencing data of a study of cytomegalovirus exposure and HLA in healthy donors. Whole-study results and caveats: Reportedly, fewer N-insertions than the approximately 650-donor mean appeared in an Asian-associated ancestry cluster in a later analysis. Among the most significant clusters, several appeared linked to common viral pathogens in a later analysis. The HLA-A and HLA-B alleles of most subjects were reportedly predicted accurately from TCR beta sequences.

About this clone itself: Its target is not known.

Amplification used 60 Vbeta primers and 13 Jbeta primers. Profiled with immunoSEQ multiplex PCR; TCRdb holds only in-frame clones, not every one. Of over 120,000 clones listed, around 75% are singletons. The germline V gene has CDR1 SGHRS and CDR2 YFSETQ. Trimming took 1 base from V and 0 from J, leaving 7 bases between them. The CDR3 contains 14 residues. The sequence came from a woman in her twenties or thirties in good health and CMV-seronegative. This chain uses TRBV5-1 with TRBJ1-2; no clear D gene. The sample taken for sequencing was PBMCs. CDR3 bases: TGCGCCAGCAGCTTGCGAGAAACTAACTATGGCTACACCTTC. Protein product: CASSLRETNYGYTF.